The rows below give T cell receptor beta chains drawn from one sample of a study of blood T cell repertoires in COVID-19. Profiling relied on immunoSEQ multiplex PCR, and the TCRdb table lists in-frame clones only, not all of them. Of 100,000 to 150,000 clones in the sample, around 84% were seen once. The sample was PBMCs or T cells enriched from blood (not recorded which). The receptors derive from a man in his forties or fifties with acute COVID-19. CDR3s include the opening cysteine and the closing phenylalanine or tryptophan. Each record gives: clone size, V gene, J gene, D gene, CDR3 protein, CDR3 DNA. A D gene is named only where the DNA matches it firmly. The size entry is marked missing in some rows and otherwise reads once, few, many or a size class.

size: .; V: TRBV19; J: TRBJ1-2; D: TRBD1; CDR3: CASSRQGTYGYTF; DNA: TGTGCCAGTAGTCGACAGGGGACCTATGGCTACACCTTC
size: .; V: TRBV5-1; J: TRBJ2-5; D: .; CDR3: CASSLEGAQETQYF; DNA: TGCGCCAGCAGCTTGGAAGGAGCACAAGAGACCCAGTACTTC
size: .; V: TRBV21-1; J: TRBJ2-2; D: .; CDR3: CASSSLGLAYTGELFF; DNA: TGTGCCAGCAGCTCATTGGGACTAGCGTACACCGGGGAGCTGTTTTTT
size: .; V: TRBV6-5; J: TRBJ2-1; D: TRBD2; CDR3: CASTLGTSGGNEQFF; DNA: TGTGCCAGCACCCTCGGGACTAGCGGGGGGAATGAGCAGTTCTTC
size: .; V: TRBV2; J: TRBJ1-6; D: .; CDR3: CASSEGRVSDSPLHF; DNA: TGTGCCAGCAGTGAGGGCAGGGTATCGGATTCACCCCTCCACTTT
size: .; V: TRBV12-5; J: TRBJ1-1; D: .; CDR3: CASGLGQSMNTEAFF; DNA: TGTGCTAGTGGTTTAGGACAGTCCATGAACACTGAAGCTTTCTTT
size: once; V: TRBV6-9; J: TRBJ2-3; D: .; CDR3: CASTMGRQGTDTQYF; DNA: TGTGCCAGCACCATGGGTCGACAGGGCACAGATACGCAGTATTTT
size: .; V: TRBV6-5; J: TRBJ1-1; D: .; CDR3: CASSRLAWGNTEAFF; DNA: TGTGCCAGCAGTCGCCTAGCTTGGGGGAACACTGAAGCTTTCTTT
size: .; V: TRBV9; J: TRBJ2-5; D: .; CDR3: CASSVGGLQETQYF; DNA: TGTGCCAGCAGCGTAGGGGGACTTCAAGAGACCCAGTACTTC
size: .; V: TRBV18; J: TRBJ2-1; D: .; CDR3: CASSPRASEKGEQFF; DNA: TGTGCCAGCTCACCAAGGGCTAGCGAAAAAGGTGAGCAGTTCTTC
size: .; V: TRBV9; J: TRBJ1-1; D: .; CDR3: CASSVGVGNTEAFF; DNA: TGTGCCAGCAGCGTCGGGGTGGGGAACACTGAAGCTTTCTTT
size: .; V: TRBV2; J: TRBJ2-3; D: TRBD2; CDR3: CASSRSAGALSGDTQYF; DNA: TGTGCCAGCAGCAGATCCGCGGGAGCCTTATCGGGAGATACGCAGTATTTT
size: .; V: TRBV2; J: TRBJ1-5; D: .; CDR3: CASSEEGGLFNQPQHF; DNA: TGTGCCAGCAGTGAAGAAGGGGGTCTCTTCAATCAGCCCCAGCATTTT
size: .; V: TRBV7-3; J: TRBJ1-3; D: .; CDR3: CASSSVSGNTIYF; DNA: TGTGCCAGCAGCTCGGTCTCTGGAAACACCATATATTTT
size: .; V: TRBV5-5; J: TRBJ1-5; D: TRBD1; CDR3: CASSLEGGWSNQPQHF; DNA: TGTGCCAGCAGCTTGGAAGGGGGCTGGAGCAATCAGCCCCAGCATTTT
size: .; V: TRBV19; J: TRBJ1-3; D: .; CDR3: CASSLRRDSGNTIYF; DNA: TGTGCCAGTAGTTTGCGACGGGACTCTGGAAACACCATATATTTT
size: few; V: TRBV7-3; J: TRBJ2-3; D: .; CDR3: CASSLNLEGADTQYF; DNA: TGTGCCAGCAGCTTAAATCTCGAGGGCGCGGATACGCAGTATTTT
size: .; V: TRBV5-4; J: TRBJ2-7; D: .; CDR3: CASSTVSSAHEQYF; DNA: TGTGCCAGCAGCACCGTCTCTAGCGCCCACGAGCAGTACTTC
size: .; V: TRBV6-5; J: TRBJ2-1; D: TRBD2; CDR3: CASSYSPAGGGNEQFF; DNA: TGTGCCAGCAGTTACTCGCCAGCGGGAGGGGGCAATGAGCAGTTCTTC
size: .; V: TRBV18; J: TRBJ2-7; D: TRBD2; CDR3: CASSPPFSGSPYEQYF; DNA: TGTGCCAGCTCACCTCCGTTTAGCGGGTCCCCCTACGAGCAGTACTTC
size: .; V: TRBV7-2; J: TRBJ1-5; D: .; CDR3: CASSLEGVSNQPQHF; DNA: TGTGCCAGCAGCTTAGAAGGGGTTAGCAATCAGCCCCAGCATTTT
size: .; V: TRBV9; J: TRBJ1-6; D: .; CDR3: CASSVEGSYNSPLHF; DNA: TGTGCCAGCAGCGTAGAGGGGTCCTATAATTCACCCCTCCACTTT
size: .; V: TRBV7-9; J: TRBJ2-7; D: .; CDR3: CASSSLEHEQYF; DNA: TGTGCCAGCAGCTCCCTAGAGCACGAGCAGTACTTC
size: .; V: TRBV7-3; J: TRBJ1-6; D: .; CDR3: CASSLGGLYNSPLHF; DNA: TGTGCCAGTAGCTTAGGCGGACTATATAATTCACCCCTCCACTTT
size: once; V: TRBV6-2/TRBV6-3; J: TRBJ2-5; D: .; CDR3: CASSYSGTPETQYF; DNA: TGTGCCAGCAGTTACTCTGGGACACCAGAGACCCAGTACTTC
size: .; V: TRBV9; J: TRBJ1-1; D: TRBD1; CDR3: CASNNGQGDTEAFF; DNA: TGTGCCAGCAATAACGGACAGGGGGACACTGAAGCTTTCTTT
size: .; V: TRBV27; J: TRBJ2-6; D: .; CDR3: CASTSRGANVLTF; DNA: TGTGCCAGCACCTCGCGTGGGGCCAACGTCCTGACTTTC
size: .; V: TRBV19; J: TRBJ1-5; D: .; CDR3: CASSIVQGPQHF; DNA: TGTGCCAGTAGTATAGTGCAGGGCCCGCAGCATTTT
size: .; V: TRBV7-2; J: TRBJ2-7; D: TRBD1; CDR3: CASSPRGLIAHHEQYF; DNA: TGTGCCAGCAGCCCTAGGGGGCTTATAGCCCACCACGAGCAGTACTTC
size: .; V: TRBV5-5; J: TRBJ1-2; D: .; CDR3: CASSFRDSSGYTF; DNA: TGTGCCAGCAGCTTCCGGGACTCGTCGGGCTACACCTTC
size: .; V: TRBV30; J: TRBJ1-2; D: .; CDR3: CAWNPAPGGYTF; DNA: TGTGCCTGGAATCCCGCCCCAGGGGGCTACACCTTC
size: .; V: TRBV20-1; J: TRBJ2-1; D: .; CDR3: CSASSAGRYNEQFF; DNA: TGCAGTGCTAGTTCGGCGGGGCGCTACAATGAGCAGTTCTTC
size: .; V: TRBV18; J: TRBJ1-6; D: .; CDR3: CASSPRRRDNSPLHF; DNA: TGTGCCAGCTCACCACGGAGGCGTGATAATTCACCCCTCCACTTT
size: .; V: TRBV9; J: TRBJ1-6; D: .; CDR3: CASSVGTGFNSPLHF; DNA: TGTGCCAGCAGCGTAGGTACAGGCTTTAATTCACCCCTCCACTTT
size: .; V: TRBV29-1; J: TRBJ1-4; D: TRBD1; CDR3: CSVVIQGGEKLFF; DNA: TGCAGCGTTGTTATACAGGGGGGTGAAAAACTGTTTTTT
size: .; V: TRBV19; J: TRBJ2-7; D: TRBD1; CDR3: CASSLPGTGKDEQYF; DNA: TGTGCCAGTAGTCTCCCAGGGACAGGGAAGGACGAGCAGTACTTC
size: once; V: TRBV27; J: TRBJ1-6; D: .; CDR3: CASSFPGGSPLHF; DNA: TGTGCCAGCAGTTTCCCCGGGGGATCACCCCTCCACTTT
size: .; V: TRBV28; J: TRBJ1-2; D: .; CDR3: CATMTLTNYGYTF; DNA: TGTGCCACCATGACACTTACTAACTATGGCTACACCTTC
size: once; V: TRBV3-1/TRBV3-2; J: TRBJ2-1; D: .; CDR3: CASSPDPSSYNEQFF; DNA: TGTGCCAGCAGCCCAGACCCGAGCTCCTACAATGAGCAGTTCTTC
size: .; V: TRBV27; J: TRBJ2-3; D: TRBD1; CDR3: CASSLDRSFSTDTQYF; DNA: TGTGCCAGCAGCTTGGACAGGTCCTTCAGCACAGATACGCAGTATTTT
size: few; V: TRBV6-5; J: TRBJ2-1; D: TRBD2; CDR3: CASSYPLAGGYNEQFF; DNA: TGTGCCAGCAGTTACCCACTAGCGGGAGGATACAATGAGCAGTTCTTC
size: .; V: TRBV24-1; J: TRBJ2-3; D: TRBD2; CDR3: CATSAIGLADTQYF; DNA: TGTGCCACCAGTGCTATTGGACTAGCAGATACGCAGTATTTT
size: once; V: TRBV5-1; J: TRBJ2-1; D: TRBD1; CDR3: CASSMTGNGNEQFF; DNA: TGCGCCAGCAGCATGACAGGGAACGGCAATGAGCAGTTCTTC
size: .; V: TRBV10-3; J: TRBJ2-1; D: TRBD2; CDR3: CAIRLADYNEQFF; DNA: TGTGCCATCCGCCTAGCGGACTACAATGAGCAGTTCTTC
size: .; V: TRBV5-8; J: TRBJ2-3; D: TRBD2; CDR3: CASSGTSGRKLTDTQYF; DNA: TGTGCCAGCAGCGGGACTAGCGGCCGGAAACTCACAGATACGCAGTATTTT
size: .; V: TRBV5-1; J: TRBJ1-2; D: .; CDR3: CASSPGANYGYTF; DNA: TGCGCCAGCAGTCCGGGAGCTAACTATGGCTACACCTTC
size: few; V: TRBV5-4; J: TRBJ1-2; D: .; CDR3: CASSLGGGYTF; DNA: TGTGCCAGCAGCTTGGGAGGTGGCTACACCTTC
size: .; V: TRBV9; J: TRBJ2-1; D: TRBD2; CDR3: CASSLIAGGPPYNEQFF; DNA: TGTGCCAGCAGCCTTATAGCGGGAGGGCCTCCCTACAATGAGCAGTTCTTC